Sequencing of this T cell receptor (beta chain) was carried out in a study of CD8 T cells in ankylosing spondylitis. The CDR3 contains 16 residues. V dropped 4 bases and J dropped 4; count of bases not matched to a gene: 9. Per the germline V gene, CDR1 is SGHVS and CDR2 is FQNEAQ. A single record per CDR3 protein comes from TCRdb applying MiXCR to the 5' RACE reads. The top ten clones hold approximately 6.2% of a sample with some 250,000 distinct CDR3 sequences, less than 10% of them seen once. Findings of the study overall: The study identified a TCR beta motif of several highly homologous variants that appeared characteristic of ankylosing spondylitis blood. Certain motif variants had earlier been reported in reactive arthritis synovial fluid and blood.

To note about this clonotype: What it binds is unknown.

This chain links TRBV7-8 with TRBJ2-3; 9 nucleotides agree with TRBD2. The TCR originated in a male donor with ankylosing spondylitis or in good health (not recorded which). Sequenced input: blood, either unsorted or a sorted T cell fraction (not recorded which). The CDR3 reads CASSSGGAGGADTQYF. The CDR3 DNA is TGTGCCAGCAGCTCGGGAGGAGCGGGGGGAGCAGATACGCAGTATTTT.